This record concerns one T cell receptor (beta chain) sequence. Its antigen is not known. Both 60 Vbeta primers and 13 Jbeta primers went into the PCR. The table came from immunoSEQ multiplex PCR; TCRdb's copy has only in-frame clones and leaves some out. The sample includes about 140,000 clones. The data originate from a study of cytomegalovirus exposure and HLA in healthy donors. The study's findings and limits: With further analysis later on, most CMV-associated TCR beta chains appeared HLA-restricted. Per published reports, the classifier diagnosed cytomegalovirus status with high specificity and sensitivity. Later analysis demonstrated an association between a missense DCLRE1C variant and TCR beta V- and J-gene trimming. More clonal expansion characterized HLA-associated TCR beta chains than equally common others in a later analysis.

The CDR3 runs to 13 residues. Trimming left V 2 bases short and J 7 bases short, with 10 bases between. Looked up from germline, CDR1 is ENHRY and CDR2 is SYGVKD. The rearrangement uses TRBV10-3 and TRBJ2-3; D remains ambiguous. This receptor was identified in a man aged 40-49 years in good health and CMV-seronegative. The sample was PBMCs. CDR3 sequence reads: CAISEPYRNTQYF. CDR3 nucleotide sequence: TGTGCCATCAGTGAGCCGTATAGAAATACGCAGTATTTT.